The 18 T cell receptor beta chains reported below all come from one sample, sequenced in a study of shared clonotypes between healthy human individuals. Repertoires were generated with immunoSEQ multiplex PCR, while TCRdb's copy carries only in-frame clones and drops some. The sample lists approximately 2.5 million clones; over 85% were seen once. Sequencing input: naive CD4+ T cells from PBMCs. Subset denoted: CD45RA+ positively selected. These receptors all stem from a man aged 18 to 29 in good health. Some clones in this sample may be carry-over from other donors' samples.

The rearrangement links TRBV30 to TRBJ2-3, with TRBD1 identical over 8 bases. Looked up from germline, CDR1 is GTSNPN and CDR2 is SVGIG (reference sequence). The length of the CDR3 is 20 residues. V shed 3 bases and J 0 bases; nucleotides not matched to a gene: 20. The CDR3 protein is CAWSGQTLPHRGRSTDTQYF. The CDR3 DNA follows: TGTGCCTGGAGCGGTCAAACCCTGCCTCACAGGGGGAGGAGCACAGATACGCAGTATTTT.

The V and J genes are TRBV18 and TRBJ2-1; weak D call: TRBD2 (7 bases). There are 18 residues in the CDR3. Germline V gene sequence: CDR1 KGHSH, CDR2 LQKENI. Trimming took off 2 bases at V and 5 bases at J, with 22 bases between the two ends. The CDR3 region has the DNA TGTGCCAGCTCACCAGAAAATGGGGGGGCTCGTATGAACAATGAGCAGTTCTTC. It codes for CASSPENGGARMNNEQFF.

The V call is TRBV27, the J call TRBJ2-2; D is unclear. Germline assignment: CDR1 MNHEY and CDR2 SMNVEV (reference sequence). Trimming removed 8 bases from V and 4 bases from J, with 5 bases in between. CDR3 length: 11 amino acids. The CDR3: CASWATGELFF. CDR3 nucleotide sequence: TGTGCCAGCTGGGCCACCGGGGAGCTGTTTTTT.

The chain recombines TRBV4-2 with TRBJ2-7, with TRBD2 matching 8 bases. Germline V CDR1 and CDR2: LGHNA, YNFKEQ. With V trimmed by 2 bases and J by 4 bases, 10 bases remained unmatched. This CDR3 is 16 amino acids long. CDR3 sequence: CASSQYGGAGVYEQYF. The CDR3 DNA is TGTGCCAGCAGCCAATACGGCGGAGCGGGAGTATACGAGCAGTACTTC.

The rearrangement links TRBV18 to TRBJ2-3; the match to TRBD2 covers 7 bases. J was trimmed by 3 bases and V by 10 bases; bases with no gene match: 19. CDR1 is KGHSH and CDR2 is LQKENI in the germline V gene. CDR3 length: 17 residues. The CDR3 loop reads CATLDRRGAGATDTQYF. The CDR3 DNA follows: TGTGCCACCCTCGACCGCCGGGGTGCGGGAGCGACAGATACGCAGTATTTT.

The CDR3 loop reads CASSKALRPGDEYEQYF. The DNA for the CDR3 is TGTGCCAGCAGCAAAGCTTTAAGGCCAGGGGATGAATATGAGCAGTACTTC. The V and J genes are TRBV21-1 and TRBJ2-7; the listed D gene, TRBD1, was not tested against the DNA. TRBV21-1 is noted as a pseudogene. This CDR3 spans 17 amino acids.

The chain has TRBV7-9 and TRBJ1-5; D is unresolved. The CDR3 is 15 residues long. Trimming removed 6 bases from V and 0 bases from J, with 12 bases in between. From germline, CDR1 is SEHNR and CDR2 FQNEAQ (reference sequence). The CDR3 sequence: CASSSTRNSNQPQHF. Written as DNA, the CDR3 is TGTGCCAGCAGTTCAACACGGAATAGCAATCAGCCCCAGCATTTT.

J is TRBJ1-4 and V is TRBV28; 8 bases are a match to TRBD1. Per germline, CDR1 MDHEN and CDR2 SYDVKM. After removal of 4 bases from V and 7 bases from J, the junction contained 2 bases not matched to a gene. The CDR3 extends over 13 amino acids. The CDR3 here is CASSSGTGEKLFF. The CDR3 region has the DNA TGTGCCAGCAGTTCCGGGACAGGTGAAAAACTGTTTTTT.

The chain uses TRBV28 and TRBJ2-7; either TRBD1 or TRBD2 may supply D (5 bases each). This CDR3 has 16 residues. Germline V gene lookup returns CDR1 MDHEN and CDR2 SYDVKM. Trimming stripped 1 base from V and 4 bases from J, with 17 bases between. CDR3 sequence (DNA): TGTGCCAGCAGTTTATTACTTGGGGGTCTTCAATACGAGCAGTACTTC. Translating gives CASSLLLGGLQYEQYF.

The chain carries TRBV28 and TRBJ2-3; 10 bases fit TRBD2. V lost 6 bases and J lost 0; bases outside the gene matches: 6. CDR1 is MDHEN and CDR2 is SYDVKM in the germline V gene. The CDR3 runs to 16 residues. This CDR3 is CASRQAGGPSTDTQYF. CDR3 nucleotide sequence: TGTGCCAGCAGACAAGCGGGAGGGCCCAGCACAGATACGCAGTATTTT.

The rearrangement joins TRBV7-9 to TRBJ1-2; D possibly corresponds to TRBD1 (5 bases). The germline V gene encodes CDR1 SEHNR and CDR2 FQNEAQ (reference sequence). The CDR3 covers 12 residues. The V end lost 5 bases, the J end lost 3 bases, and 7 bases lay between the germline ends. The CDR3 DNA sequence: TGTGCCAGCAGCCCGACAGACTATGGCTACACCTTC. Encoded protein: CASSPTDYGYTF. Looking up the rest from reference TRBV7-9 and TRBJ1-2 gives the full variable domain: DTGVSQNPRHKITKRGQNVTFRCDPISEHNRLYWYRQTLGQGPEFLTYFQNEAQLEKSRLLSDRFSAERPKGSFSTLEIQRTEQGDSAMYLCASSPTDYGYTFGSGTRLTVV.

This clone was picked up one time. The same CDR3 also results from other DNA sequences found in this sample. The J gene is TRBJ1-2, the V gene TRBV18; D uncertain. The V end lost 3 bases, the J end lost 0 bases, and 2 bases lay between the germline ends. Germline V gene lookup returns CDR1 KGHSH and CDR2 LQKENI. CDR3 length: 12 residues. The CDR3 loop is CASSPPNYGYTF. The DNA of the CDR3 is TGTGCCAGCTCACCTCCTAACTATGGCTACACCTTC.

The rearrangement uses TRBV2 and TRBJ2-5, with 10 bases identical to TRBD1. This CDR3 has 13 residues. The germline gives CDR1 SNHLY, CDR2 FYNNEI. V lost 11 bases, J lost 3 bases, and 6 bases stayed unmatched. The CDR3 nucleotides read TGTGCCGGCTGGGACAGGGGAGAAGAGACCCAGTACTTC. It translates to CAGWDRGEETQYF.

On this clone itself: Other DNA sequences within the sample encode an identical CDR3. This sequence joins TRBV19 and TRBJ2-7; D gene ambiguous. With 3 bases removed from V and 1 base from J, the gap between germline ends came to 10 bases. Germline V CDR1 and CDR2: LNHDA, SQIVND (reference sequence). This CDR3 is built from 14 residues. CDR3 DNA: TGTGCCAGTAGTATTTCTGGGCCTTCCTACGAGCAGTACTTC. Translation gives CASSISGPSYEQYF.

In regard to this clone: The sample contains more than one DNA sequence encoding this CDR3. This chain links TRBV29-1 with TRBJ2-3; no firm D call. Germline V CDR1 and CDR2: SQVTM, ANQGSEA. This CDR3 has 13 residues. V was shortened by 3 bases and J by 2 bases, with 9 bases between the two germline ends. CDR3 nucleotides: TGCAGCGTTGAGGAAGGGTCCACAGATACGCAGTATTTT. Translated: CSVEEGSTDTQYF.

This clone was detected a few times. One end of the junction fails to match germline, which may point to a read error. The rearrangement uses TRBV2 and TRBJ2-7, with 7 bases that match TRBD1. CDR3 length: 12 amino acids. Germline V CDR1 and CDR2: SNHLY, FYNNEI. Written as DNA, the CDR3 is TGTGCCAGCACCCGGGACAGCAACCCTTGGCACTTC. This translates into CASTRDSNPWHF.

V and J are TRBV2 and TRBJ2-3; 14 bases fit TRBD2. This CDR3 comprises 17 residues. Germline CDR1 SNHLY, CDR2 FYNNEI. The V and J ends lost 6 bases and 1 base, in that order; junction bases with no gene match: 6. CDR3 sequence reads: CASRKETSGRGTDTQYF. The CDR3 DNA reads TGTGCCAGCAGGAAGGAGACTAGCGGGAGGGGCACAGATACGCAGTATTTT.

The chain joins TRBV21-1 to TRBJ2-3; whether TRBD2, the table's D call, matches the DNA was not checked. TRBV21-1 is given as a pseudogene. The CDR3 is 17 residues long. CDR3 bases: TGTGCCAGCAGCAAAGAAACCCTAGCGGGAGTAGTAGATACGCAGTATTTT. This gives the protein CASSKETLAGVVDTQYF.